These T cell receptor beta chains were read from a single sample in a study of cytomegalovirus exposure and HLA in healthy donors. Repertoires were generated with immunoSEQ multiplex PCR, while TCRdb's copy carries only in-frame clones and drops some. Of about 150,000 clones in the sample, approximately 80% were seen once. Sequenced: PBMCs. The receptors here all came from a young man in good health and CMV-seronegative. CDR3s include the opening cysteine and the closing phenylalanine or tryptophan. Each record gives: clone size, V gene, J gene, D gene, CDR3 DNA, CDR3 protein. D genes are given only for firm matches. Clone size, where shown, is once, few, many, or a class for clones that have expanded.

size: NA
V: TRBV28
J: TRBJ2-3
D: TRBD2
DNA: TGTGCCAGCAGTTTATTCCACGCGACTAGCGGTTACACAGATACGCAGTATTTT
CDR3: CASSLFHATSGYTDTQYF

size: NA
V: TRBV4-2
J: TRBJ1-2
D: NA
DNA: TGTGCCAGCAGCCAAGAAAGAGAGTACGTACCTAATGGCTACACCTTC
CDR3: CASSQEREYVPNGYTF

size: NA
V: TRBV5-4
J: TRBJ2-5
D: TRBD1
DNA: TGTGCCAGCAGCTGGGGACAGGGACCAGAGACCCAGTACTTC
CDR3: CASSWGQGPETQYF

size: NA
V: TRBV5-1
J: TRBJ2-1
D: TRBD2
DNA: TGCGCCAGCAGCTTGGTAGCGGCTAGCGGGAGTCTGGGCAATGAGCAGTTCTTC
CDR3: CASSLVAASGSLGNEQFF

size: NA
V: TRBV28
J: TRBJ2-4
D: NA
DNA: TGTGCCAGCAGTTTACCGGGAGAGTGGAACATTCAGTACTTC
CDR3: CASSLPGEWNIQYF

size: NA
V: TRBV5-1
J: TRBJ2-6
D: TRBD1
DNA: TGCGCCAGCAGCTTGGTGGCAGGGGGCTATGGGGCCAACGTCCTGACTTTC
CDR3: CASSLVAGGYGANVLTF

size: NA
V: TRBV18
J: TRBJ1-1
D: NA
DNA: TGTGCCAGCTCGATAGACCGGGCGGCGGGAGCTTTCTTT
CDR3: CASSIDRAAGAFF

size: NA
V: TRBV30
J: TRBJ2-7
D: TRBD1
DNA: TGTGCCTGGAGTGTTGACAGGGGACCCTACGAGCAGTACTTC
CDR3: CAWSVDRGPYEQYF

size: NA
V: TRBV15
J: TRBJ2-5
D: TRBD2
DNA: TGTGCCACCAGACTAGCGGGAGACGAGACCCAGTACTTC
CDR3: CATRLAGDETQYF

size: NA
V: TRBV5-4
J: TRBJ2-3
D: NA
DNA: TGTGCCAGCAGCTTGGTGCAGGTCTCAGATACGCAGTATTTT
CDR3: CASSLVQVSDTQYF

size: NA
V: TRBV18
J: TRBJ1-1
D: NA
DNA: TGTGCCAGCTCACCACCGGCCACTGAAGCTTTCTTT
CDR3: CASSPPATEAFF

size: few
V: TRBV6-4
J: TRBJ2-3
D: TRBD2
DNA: TGTGCCAGCAGTGAGCTAGCGGGAGAAACAGATACGCAGTATTTT
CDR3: CASSELAGETDTQYF

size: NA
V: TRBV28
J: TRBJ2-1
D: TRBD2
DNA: TGTGCCAGCAGGACGAATCCGGGACTAGCGGGAGCGTACAATGAGCAGTTCTTC
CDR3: CASRTNPGLAGAYNEQFF

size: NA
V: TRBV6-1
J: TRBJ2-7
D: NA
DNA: TGTGCCAGCAATCCTAGCACCTACGAGCAGTACTTC
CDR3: CASNPSTYEQYF

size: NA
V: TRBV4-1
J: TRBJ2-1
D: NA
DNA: TGCGCCAGCAGCCGGACCTCCCCTAGGGGGGGCTTTGATGAGCAGTTCTTC
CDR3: CASSRTSPRGGFDEQFF